What follows are 21 T cell receptor beta chains derived from one specimen sequenced in a study of Graves' ophthalmopathy and Graves' hyperthyroidism. From RNA, the CDR3 regions of TCR beta chains were amplified and sequenced. After a first-round RT-PCR with HTBI primers, a second-round multiplex PCR was run. TCRdb re-analysed the multiplex PCR reads in MiXCR, keeping a single row per CDR3 protein. Of 650,000 to 800,000 distinct CDR3 sequences listed, about 40% are singletons. The sample was peripheral blood. The source of these receptors is an adult man with Graves' ophthalmopathy.

This clonotype was detected many times. The genes are TRBV7-8 and TRBJ1-1, with D maybe TRBD1 (5 bases). The length of the CDR3 is 16 residues. Germline V gene sequence: CDR1 SGHVS, CDR2 FQNEAQ. With 1 base removed from V and 1 base from J, the gap between germline ends came to 13 bases. The CDR3 DNA is TGTGCCAGCAGCTTAGGAGTAAGGGGAACGAACACTGAAGCTTTCTTT. It yields the protein CASSLGVRGTNTEAFF.

In its sample, this clonotype was seen once. A clone one base away is much larger, so this may be a read error. The chain is built from TRBV29-1 and TRBJ1-1; D is possibly TRBD1 (5 bases). V was shortened by 6 bases and J by 6 bases, with 20 bases between the two germline ends. From germline, CDR1 is SQVTM and CDR2 ANQGSEA. The CDR3 is 14 residues long. The CDR3 is CSVVRAPEYSEAFF. The CDR3 bases are TGCAGCGTGGTCAGGGCTCCGGAATACTCTGAAGCTTTCTTT.

The gene calls are TRBV4-2 and TRBJ2-2; D is undetermined. There are 15 residues in the CDR3. The V gene lost 0 bases and the J gene lost 5 bases, with 10 bases spanning the gap. CDR1 is LGHNA and CDR2 is YNFKEQ in the germline V gene. CDR3 loop: CASSQEGSETGELFF. CDR3 coding DNA: TGTGCCAGCAGCCAAGAGGGGTCGGAGACCGGGGAGCTGTTTTTT.

This rearrangement joins TRBV7-2 to TRBJ2-5; TRBD1 agrees at 9 bases. V gave up 5 bases and J gave up 11 bases; unmatched junction bases: 3. Germline CDR1 is SGHTA and CDR2 is FQGNSA. The CDR3 loop spans 11 amino acids. CDR3 nucleotide sequence: TGTGCCAGCAGCCAACAGGGGGCGCAGTACTTC. As protein: CASSQQGAQYF. The full variable domain, its missing parts supplied by reference TRBV7-2 and TRBJ2-5, is GAGVSQSPSNKVTEKGKDVELRCDPISGHTALYWYRQSLGQGLEFLIYFQGNSAPDKSGLPSDRFSAERTGGSVSTLTIQRTQQEDSAVYLCASSQQGAQYFGPGTRLLVL.

J is TRBJ2-7 and V is TRBV18, with D unresolved. The V end lost 0 bases, the J end lost 5 bases, and 8 bases lay between the germline ends. This CDR3 region has 13 residues. Germline-derived CDR1 and CDR2 are KGHSH and LQKENI. For the CDR3, the DNA is TGTGCCAGCTCACCACCGGGTCTGCACGAGCAGTACTTC. This encodes CASSPPGLHEQYF.

This clonotype was picked up many times. V and J are TRBV9 and TRBJ2-5, with D maybe TRBD1 (5 bases). Trimming pared 4 bases from V and 3 bases from J, leaving 10 bases between. CDR3 size: 13 residues. Germline CDR1 and CDR2: SGDLS and YYNGEE. The CDR3 region has the DNA TGTGCCAGCAGCAAGGGGAACGAAGAGACCCAGTACTTC. It is translated as CASSKGNEETQYF.

Many counts were recorded for this clonotype. The chain's CDR3 is CATGRGYEQYF. The CDR3 DNA sequence: TGTGCCACCGGAAGGGGGTACGAGCAGTACTTC. The chain uses TRBV12-3 or TRBV12-4 and TRBJ2-7, with D tentatively TRBD1 (6 bases). Trimming shortened V by 10 bases and J by 4 bases, and 11 bases separated the two germline ends. This CDR3 comprises 11 residues.

There are a few counts of this clonotype. The V and J genes are TRBV6-5 and TRBJ2-7; D is uncertain. Trimming left V 0 bases short and J 3 bases short, with 9 bases between. CDR1 and CDR2 (germline): MNHEY, SVGAGI. This CDR3 comprises 14 residues. DNA for the CDR3: TGTGCCAGCAGTTACTCTTGGGGAAGCTACGAGCAGTACTTC. It yields the protein CASSYSWGSYEQYF.

This clonotype was detected a few times. The chain combines TRBV6-1 with TRBJ1-1, with 10 bases lining up with TRBD1. CDR3 length equals 16 residues. Germline CDR1 reads MNHNS; CDR2 reads SASEGT. With 1 base clipped from V and 10 bases from J, the junction kept 12 bases outside the gene matches. The CDR3 sequence: CASSEVGQGTAWLAFF. CDR3 nucleotide sequence: TGTGCCAGCAGTGAAGTGGGACAGGGGACGGCGTGGTTAGCTTTCTTT.

This chain connects TRBV7-9 to TRBJ1-1; 8 nucleotides match TRBD1. J gave up 9 bases and V 2 bases, and 5 bases lay outside the gene matches. This CDR3 spans 13 amino acids. Germline CDR1 SEHNR, CDR2 FQNEAQ (reference sequence). DNA of the CDR3: TGTGCCAGCAGCTTATCGACAGGGGCTCAAGCTTTCTTT. It codes for CASSLSTGAQAFF.

The V call is TRBV29-1, the J call TRBJ2-3, with unresolved D. V lost 7 bases and J 3 bases, leaving 14 bases between the germline ends. The CDR3 length is 13 residues. Germline V lookup: CDR1 SQVTM, CDR2 ANQGSEA. CDR3 in amino acids: CSATERTTDTQYF. CDR3 in DNA: TGCAGCGCTACGGAACGCACGACAGATACGCAGTATTTT.

This clonotype was seen many times. The chain is built from TRBV19 and TRBJ2-7; D may be TRBD1 (6 bases). V lost 7 bases to trimming and J lost 2 bases, with 12 bases between them. Germline values: CDR1 LNHDA, CDR2 SQIVND (reference sequence). The CDR3 totals 13 residues. The CDR3 is CASTTAGAYEQYF. The CDR3 DNA reads as TGTGCCAGTACCACCGCAGGGGCCTACGAGCAGTACTTC.

The gene calls are TRBV11-1 and TRBJ2-2; D possibly matches TRBD1 or TRBD2 (5 bases each). The germline V gene encodes CDR1 SGHAT and CDR2 FQDESV (reference sequence). V lost 5 bases, J lost 2 bases, and 18 bases lay in between. This CDR3 region has 17 residues. The CDR3 here is CASSPNSGTANTGELFF. DNA of the CDR3: TGTGCCAGCAGCCCTAACTCCGGGACGGCTAACACCGGGGAGCTGTTTTTT. Complete variable domain (other parts from reference TRBV11-1 and TRBJ2-2): EAEVAQSPRYKITEKSQAVAFWCDPISGHATLYWYRQILGQGPELLVQFQDESVVDDSQLPKDRFSAERLKGVDSTLKIQPAELGDSAMYLCASSPNSGTANTGELFFGEGSRLTVL.

The V gene is TRBV10-3, the J gene TRBJ1-5, with a weak D call TRBD1 (6 bases). V was clipped by 4 bases and J by 7 bases, with 11 bases between them. This CDR3 is 13 amino acids long. The germline V gene has CDR1 ENHRY and CDR2 SYGVKD. The CDR3 is CAISAAGEQPQHF. Here the CDR3 DNA reads TGTGCCATCAGTGCGGCAGGGGAGCAGCCCCAGCATTTT.

This clonotype has a count of ten or more. This chain uses TRBV10-3 with TRBJ1-4, with D maybe TRBD1 (5 bases). Germline lookup yields CDR1 ENHRY and CDR2 SYGVKD. Trimming removed 5 bases at V and 8 bases at J, with 12 bases between. This CDR3 spans 13 amino acids. The DNA of the CDR3 is TGTGCCATCAGTCCCGGGACGCTAGAAAAACTGTTTTTT. Protein sequence: CAISPGTLEKLFF.

This clonotype was seen many times. J is TRBJ2-5 and V is TRBV14, with D perhaps matching TRBD2 (6 bases). The V end was cut by 5 bases, the J end by 7 bases, with 8 bases between. Germline V gene lookup returns CDR1 SGHDN and CDR2 FVKESK. The CDR3 is made up of 11 amino acids. DNA for the CDR3: TGTGCCAGCAGCAGGGACTGGACCCAGTACTTC. Protein: CASSRDWTQYF. Full variable domain (remainder filled in from reference TRBV14 and TRBJ2-5): EAGVTQFPSHSVIEKGQTVTLRCDPISGHDNLYWYRRVMGKEIKFLLHFVKESKQDESGMPNNRFLAERTGGTYSTLKVQPAELEDSGVYFCASSRDWTQYFGPGTRLLVL.

As regards this clonotype: Just one base apart from a much larger clone, this may be a read error. This is likely a read error, given that the CDR3 carries no conserved phenylalanine or tryptophan at its end. The chain is built from TRBV6-6 and TRBJ2-5; 7 bases line up with TRBD2. The CDR3 consists of 13 residues. V was pared by 5 bases and J by 5 bases, with 5 bases of the junction left unmatched. Germline values: CDR1 MNHNY, CDR2 SVGAGI (reference sequence). The DNA of the CDR3 is TGTGCCAGCAGTGGGGGGGACGGGGAGACCCAGTACCTC. Residues: CASSGGDGETQYL.

About this clonotype itself: Without the conserved terminal phenylalanine or tryptophan, this CDR3 likely stems from a read error. This chain uses TRBV5-5 with TRBJ2-7, with no clear D. This CDR3 is built from 11 residues. Germline lookup yields CDR1 SGHKS and CDR2 YYEKEE (reference sequence). Trimming stripped 0 bases from V and 3 bases from J, with 1 base between. The chain's CDR3 is CASSLGYEQYL. The CDR3 nucleotides read TGTGCCAGCAGCTTGGGCTACGAGCAGTACCTC.

This clonotype came up many times. The chain is built from TRBV19 and TRBJ2-2, with D possibly TRBD2 on 6 matching bases. CDR1 and CDR2 (germline): LNHDA, SQIVND (reference sequence). Trimming left V 7 bases short and J 6 bases short, with 15 bases between. The CDR3 is 14 residues long. In DNA, the CDR3 is TGTGCCAGTATGCAGGGACTTAACGCCGGGGAGCTGTTTTTT. It codes for CASMQGLNAGELFF.

This chain uses TRBV10-3 with TRBJ1-2; weak D call: TRBD1 (6 bases). Germline CDR1 ENHRY, CDR2 SYGVKD. The CDR3 spans 16 residues. Trimming stripped 5 bases from V and 1 base from J, with 17 bases between. CDR3 sequence reads: CAISTSVGQSNYGYTF. The CDR3 DNA sequence: TGTGCCATCAGTACCTCCGTTGGACAGAGTAACTATGGCTACACCTTC.

At least ten counts were recorded for this clonotype. The rearrangement uses TRBV19 and TRBJ2-6, with D uncertain. Germline-derived CDR1 and CDR2 are LNHDA and SQIVND (reference sequence). The V end was cut by 10 bases, the J end by 3 bases, with 13 bases between. There are 14 residues in the CDR3. CDR3 sequence (DNA): TGTGCCACCCCTTCATCGGGTGGGGCCAACGTCCTGACTTTC. Its translation is CATPSSGGANVLTF.